What follows are 14 T cell receptor beta chains derived from one specimen sequenced in a study of CD8 T cells in ankylosing spondylitis. These TCRs' antigens remain unknown. Study results and limitations: Ankylosing spondylitis blood appeared to carry a characteristic TCR beta motif of roughly 8 highly homologous variants.

One entry per CDR3 protein results from TCRdb running MiXCR on the 5' RACE reads. This repertoire shows about 500,000 distinct CDR3 sequences, approximately 11% found once; its top ten account for around 7%. Sample: blood, either unsorted or a sorted T cell fraction (not recorded which). These receptors came from a male donor with ankylosing spondylitis.

The V and J genes are TRBV10-3 and TRBJ2-1, with D tentatively TRBD1 (5 bases). The germline V gene has CDR1 ENHRY and CDR2 SYGVKD. This CDR3 is built from 12 residues. The V end lost 2 bases, the J end lost 10 bases, and 9 bases lay between the germline ends. The chain's CDR3 is CAISEGAWEQFF. Here the CDR3 DNA reads TGTGCCATCAGTGAGGGGGCTTGGGAGCAGTTCTTC.

V is TRBV12-5 and J is TRBJ2-2; possible D gene TRBD2, 6 bases. V was pared by 8 bases and J by 5 bases, with 15 bases between. CDR3 size: 14 residues. CDR1 LGHNT and CDR2 FRNRAP come from the germline V gene. The CDR3 is CASSEPGLTGELFF. The CDR3 coding sequence is TGTGCTAGTTCAGAACCGGGACTTACCGGGGAGCTGTTTTTT.

The chain uses TRBV19 and TRBJ2-7; D perhaps matches TRBD1 (5 bases). V shed 5 bases and J shed 4 bases, with 12 bases lying between them. Per germline, CDR1 LNHDA and CDR2 SQIVND (reference sequence). There are 13 residues in the CDR3. CDR3 nucleotide sequence: TGTGCCAGTAGTGCTGGGGCCGGTTACGAGCAGTACGTC. It encodes CASSAGAGYEQYV.

V and J are TRBV11-3 and TRBJ2-1; D possibly corresponds to TRBD2 (6 bases). CDR1 is SGHNT and CDR2 is YENEEA in the germline V gene. The V and J ends lost 8 bases and 0 bases respectively, with 8 bases between them. This CDR3 contains 13 residues. The CDR3 DNA sequence: TGTGCCAGCGGCGGGACCTCCTACAATGAGCAGTTCTTC. Its protein is CASGGTSYNEQFF.

This clonotype was seen more than once but under ten times. The V and J genes are TRBV18 and TRBJ2-7; D is possibly TRBD1 (5 bases). The V end lost 6 bases, the J end lost 7 bases, and 16 bases lay between the germline ends. CDR1 and CDR2 from the germline V gene are KGHSH and LQKENI. The CDR3 runs 13 residues. In DNA form, the CDR3 reads TGTGCCAGCTCCCCTACCAGGGAAGTGGAGCAGTACGTC. Translated, it gives CASSPTREVEQYV.

In this sample, this clonotype turned up a few times. This chain joins TRBV4-2 and TRBJ2-3; D uncertain. Trimming removed 1 base at V and 0 bases at J, with 8 bases between. CDR1 and CDR2 (germline): LGHNA, YNFKEQ. The CDR3 loop spans 15 amino acids. The CDR3 sequence: CASSQGTTSTDTQYF. The CDR3, as DNA: TGTGCCAGCAGCCAAGGTACTACTAGCACAGATACGCAGTATTTT.

Many counts were recorded for this clonotype. The chain couples TRBV5-1 to TRBJ2-7; 7 nucleotides agree with TRBD1. The CDR3 is 15 residues long. Trimming removed 4 bases from V and 0 bases from J; junction bases left unmatched: 7. The V gene's germline CDR1 is SGHRS and CDR2 YFSETQ. The CDR3 sequence: CASSGGQTSSYEQYF. CDR3 bases: TGCGCCAGCAGCGGGGGACAGACGAGCTCCTACGAGCAGTACTTC.

This clonotype was observed a handful of times. The V call is TRBV27, the J call TRBJ2-3; D call uncertain. CDR3 length: 16 residues. Germline V lookup: CDR1 MNHEY, CDR2 SMNVEV (reference sequence). The V end was cut by 2 bases, the J end by 4 bases, with 16 bases between. CDR3 loop: CASSLRSPGVADTQYF. The DNA for the CDR3 is TGTGCCAGCAGTTTAAGGAGCCCCGGAGTCGCAGATACGCAGTATTTT.

In this sample, this clonotype turned up a few times. Written as DNA, the CDR3 is TGCAGTGCTAGAAACAGGGACACCGGGGAGCTGTTTTTT. Translation gives CSARNRDTGELFF. The chain has TRBV20-1 and TRBJ2-2, with D possibly TRBD1 on 6 matching bases. Trimming took 2 bases from V and 3 from J, leaving 7 bases between them. Germline V gene sequence: CDR1 DFQATT, CDR2 SNEGSKA (reference sequence). CDR3 length equals 13 residues.

A few counts support this clonotype. The chain employs TRBV20-1 and TRBJ2-3, with TRBD2 as a possible D gene (6 bases). Germline V lookup: CDR1 DFQATT, CDR2 SNEGSKA (reference sequence). The germline V and J ends were trimmed by 0 bases and 1 base, with 11 bases remaining between them. The CDR3 has 15 amino acids. In DNA form, the CDR3 reads TGCAGTGCTAGAGATCCCCAGCGGGGCACAGATACGCAGTATTTT. Translating it yields CSARDPQRGTDTQYF.

This clonotype was seen more than once but under ten times. The chain carries TRBV20-1 and TRBJ1-1; no clear D. V dropped 5 bases and J dropped 6 bases, with 10 bases sitting between them. There are 11 residues in the CDR3. CDR1 and CDR2 (germline): DFQATT, SNEGSKA (reference sequence). CDR3 nucleotide sequence: TGCAGTGCTCCTGAATATGCTGAAGCTTTCTTT. The encoded protein is CSAPEYAEAFF.

The chain combines TRBV10-3 with TRBJ2-1; D not certain. The CDR3 length is 14 residues. Germline lookup yields CDR1 ENHRY and CDR2 SYGVKD. V was cut by 3 bases and J by 1 base, with 7 bases left in between. The CDR3: CAISDRVSYNEQFF. CDR3 DNA sequence: TGTGCCATCAGTGACCGGGTATCCTACAATGAGCAGTTCTTC.

V and J are TRBV24-1 and TRBJ1-5; 9 bases align to TRBD1. The CDR3 has 15 amino acids. Germline assignment: CDR1 KGHDR and CDR2 SFDVKD. J was trimmed by 6 bases and V by 2 bases; bases with no gene match: 4. As DNA, the CDR3 is TGTGCCACCAGTGATTCGGGACAGGGCGTTCAGCCCCAGCATTTT. Its translation: CATSDSGQGVQPQHF.

J is TRBJ1-4 and V is TRBV6-1; D call uncertain. The CDR3 has 13 residues. Trimming shortened V by 6 bases and J by 6 bases, and 11 bases separated the two germline ends. CDR1 is MNHNS, CDR2 SASEGT, per germline. In nucleotides, the CDR3 is TGTGCCAGCAGCCATAGTCAGGATGAAAAACTGTTTTTT. As protein: CASSHSQDEKLFF.